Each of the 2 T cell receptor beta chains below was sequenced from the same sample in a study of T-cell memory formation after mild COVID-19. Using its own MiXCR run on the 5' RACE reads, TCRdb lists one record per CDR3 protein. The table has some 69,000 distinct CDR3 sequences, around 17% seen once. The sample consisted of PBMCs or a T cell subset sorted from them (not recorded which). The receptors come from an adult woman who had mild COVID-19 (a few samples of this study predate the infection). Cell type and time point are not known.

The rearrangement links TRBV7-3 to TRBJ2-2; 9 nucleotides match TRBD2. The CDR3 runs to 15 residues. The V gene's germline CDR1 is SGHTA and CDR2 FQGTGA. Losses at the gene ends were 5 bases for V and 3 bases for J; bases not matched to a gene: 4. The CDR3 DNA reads TGTGCCAGCAGCCCGGGACTAGCAGACACCGGGGAGCTGTTTTTT. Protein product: CASSPGLADTGELFF.

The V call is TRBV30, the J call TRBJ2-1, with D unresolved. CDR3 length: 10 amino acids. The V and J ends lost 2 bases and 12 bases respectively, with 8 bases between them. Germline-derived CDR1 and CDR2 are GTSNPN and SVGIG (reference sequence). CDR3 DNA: TGTGCCTGGAGTCTGGACGGGCAGTTCTTC. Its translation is CAWSLDGQFF.